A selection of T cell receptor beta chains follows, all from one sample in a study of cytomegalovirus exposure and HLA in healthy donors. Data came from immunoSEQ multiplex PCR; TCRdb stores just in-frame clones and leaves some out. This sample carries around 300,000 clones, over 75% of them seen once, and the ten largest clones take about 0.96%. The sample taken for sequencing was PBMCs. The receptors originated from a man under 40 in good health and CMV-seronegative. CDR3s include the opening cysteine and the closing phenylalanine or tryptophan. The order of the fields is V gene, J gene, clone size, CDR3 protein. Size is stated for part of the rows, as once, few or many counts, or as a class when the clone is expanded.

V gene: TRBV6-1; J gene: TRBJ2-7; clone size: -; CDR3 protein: CASSPGRIYEQYF
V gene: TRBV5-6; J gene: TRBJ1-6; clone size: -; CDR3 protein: CASSLWTESSYNSPLHF
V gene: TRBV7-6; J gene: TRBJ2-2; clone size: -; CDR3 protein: CASSPGTRLTGELFF
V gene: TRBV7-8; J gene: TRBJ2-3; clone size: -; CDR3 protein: CASSPWEGTDTQYF
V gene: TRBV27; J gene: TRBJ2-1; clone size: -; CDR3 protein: CASSFVGPSNEQFF
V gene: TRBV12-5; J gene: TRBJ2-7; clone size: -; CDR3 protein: CASGPGTNDYEQYF
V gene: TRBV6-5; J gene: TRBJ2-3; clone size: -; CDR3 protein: CASTLADTQYF
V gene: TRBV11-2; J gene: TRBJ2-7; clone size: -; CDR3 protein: CASSLLGGFEPEQYF
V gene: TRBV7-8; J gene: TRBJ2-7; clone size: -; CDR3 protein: CASSPRGTGLEQYF
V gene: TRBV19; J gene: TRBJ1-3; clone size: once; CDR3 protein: CASSIPEEYTIYF
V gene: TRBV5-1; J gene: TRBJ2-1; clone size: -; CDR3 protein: CASSRIAGSSYNEQFF
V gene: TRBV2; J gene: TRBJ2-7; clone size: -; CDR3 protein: CASSERTSGGAYEQYF
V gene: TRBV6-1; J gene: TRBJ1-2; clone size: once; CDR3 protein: CASSQGQGGNYTF
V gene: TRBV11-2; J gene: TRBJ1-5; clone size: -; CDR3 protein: CASSLDRGFQHF
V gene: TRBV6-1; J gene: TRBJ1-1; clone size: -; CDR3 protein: CASRDSGGNTEAFF
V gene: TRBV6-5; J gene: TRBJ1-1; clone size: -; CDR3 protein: CASSYAAGTSSEAFF
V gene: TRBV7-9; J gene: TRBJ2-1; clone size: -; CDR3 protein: CASSLLAAGGNEQFF
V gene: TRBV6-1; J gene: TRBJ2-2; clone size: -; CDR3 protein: CASSEGHPRGDNTGELFF
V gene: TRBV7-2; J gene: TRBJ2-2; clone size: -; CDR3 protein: CASSLWTRHTGELFF
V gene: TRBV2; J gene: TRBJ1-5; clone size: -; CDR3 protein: CASRDRGGQPQHF
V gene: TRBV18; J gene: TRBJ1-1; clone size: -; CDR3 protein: CASSPNRGLTNTEAFF
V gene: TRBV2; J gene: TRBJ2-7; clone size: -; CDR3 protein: CASSSGGHSYEQYF
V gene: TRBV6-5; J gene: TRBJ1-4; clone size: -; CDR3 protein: CASSHGRDSYEKLFF
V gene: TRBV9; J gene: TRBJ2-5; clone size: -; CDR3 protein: CASSGHSGGARETQYF
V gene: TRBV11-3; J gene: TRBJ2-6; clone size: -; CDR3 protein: CASSFPTGARAGANVLTF
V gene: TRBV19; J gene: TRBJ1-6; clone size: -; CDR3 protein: CASSTLYRAPNSPLHF
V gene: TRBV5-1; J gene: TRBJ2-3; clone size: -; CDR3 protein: CASSPFSQGGDTQYF
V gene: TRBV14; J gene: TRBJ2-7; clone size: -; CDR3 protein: CASSQSTGVHEQYF
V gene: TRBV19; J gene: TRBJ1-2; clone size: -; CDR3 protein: CASSDSSNRDRVYGYTF
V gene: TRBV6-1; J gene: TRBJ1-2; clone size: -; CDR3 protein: CASSDVGGTYGYTF
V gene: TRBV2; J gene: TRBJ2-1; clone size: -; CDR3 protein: CASRTDYYNEQFF
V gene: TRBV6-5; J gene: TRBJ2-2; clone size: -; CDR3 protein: CASSQGQGNTGELFF
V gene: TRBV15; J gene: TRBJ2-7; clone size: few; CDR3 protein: CATSARDFSYEQYF